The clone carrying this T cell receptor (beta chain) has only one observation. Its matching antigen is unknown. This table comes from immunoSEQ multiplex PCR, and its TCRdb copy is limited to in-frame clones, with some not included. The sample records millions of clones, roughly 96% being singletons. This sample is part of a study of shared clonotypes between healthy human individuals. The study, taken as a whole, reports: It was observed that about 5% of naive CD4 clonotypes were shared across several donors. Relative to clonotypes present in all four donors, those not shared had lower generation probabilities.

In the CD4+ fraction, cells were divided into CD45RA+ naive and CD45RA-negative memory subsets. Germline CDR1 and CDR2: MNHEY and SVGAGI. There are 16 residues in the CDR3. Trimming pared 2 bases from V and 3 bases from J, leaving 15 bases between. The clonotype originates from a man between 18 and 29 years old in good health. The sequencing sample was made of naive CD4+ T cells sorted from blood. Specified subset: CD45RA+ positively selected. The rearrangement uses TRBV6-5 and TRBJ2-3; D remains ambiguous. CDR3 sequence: CASSYRQRLPTDTQYF. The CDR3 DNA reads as TGTGCCAGCAGTTACCGCCAGCGTCTACCAACAGATACGCAGTATTTT.